Following are 16 T cell receptor beta chains from one sample sequenced in a study of shared T cell receptors in the human thymus. Profiled with immunoSEQ multiplex PCR; TCRdb holds only in-frame clones, not every one. Counted here are hundreds of thousands of clones, approximately 80% occurring once; the ten biggest clones make up less than 0.015%. These records were also assigned to another study, of human thymus T cells.

The material sequenced was thymocytes. These receptor sequences come from a boy younger than two with a congenital heart defect.

The chain joins TRBV5-1 to TRBJ2-5; 16 bases fit TRBD2. Germline CDR1 is SGHRS and CDR2 is YFSETQ. V lost 4 bases, J lost 0 bases, and 9 bases stayed unmatched. This CDR3 comprises 19 residues. The CDR3 sequence: CASSRGLAGGPSYQETQYF. CDR3 coding DNA: TGCGCCAGCAGCCGGGGACTAGCGGGAGGGCCCTCGTACCAAGAGACCCAGTACTTC. The variable domain in full, with the rest retrieved from reference TRBV5-1 and TRBJ2-5, is KAGVTQTPRYLIKTRGQQVTLSCSPISGHRSVSWYQQTPGQGLQFLFEYFSETQRNKGNFPGRFSGRQFSNSRSEMNVSTLELGDSALYLCASSRGLAGGPSYQETQYFGPGTRLLVL.

This clone is a singleton in its sample. The chain couples TRBV5-1 to TRBJ2-3; D not resolved. The CDR3 runs 13 residues. CDR1 is SGHRS and CDR2 is YFSETQ in the germline V gene. V lost 2 bases and J lost 5, with 9 bases in between. As DNA, the CDR3 is TGCGCCAGCAGCTTCACCCTAGGAGATACGCAGTATTTT. Amino acids: CASSFTLGDTQYF.

The V call is TRBV6-1, the J call TRBJ2-2, with TRBD2 matching over 11 bases. Germline lookup yields CDR1 MNHNS and CDR2 SASEGT. Germline trimming cut 3 bases from V and 5 bases from J; bases unmatched to any gene: 14. CDR3 length: 19 residues. In DNA form, the CDR3 reads TGTGCCAGCAGTGATCCAATAGCGGGAGGGCGGAGGGTGACCGGGGAGCTGTTTTTT. Its protein product is CASSDPIAGGRRVTGELFF.

The chain recombines TRBV9 with TRBJ2-2; a possible D gene is TRBD2 (6 bases). CDR3 length equals 15 residues. Deletions cut 2 bases from V and 9 bases from J, with 17 bases between. Per the germline V gene, CDR1 is SGDLS and CDR2 is YYNGEE. The CDR3 DNA is TGTGCCAGCAGCGTCCTATCCCGGAGGGACCGGGAGCTGTTTTTT. Its protein is CASSVLSRRDRELFF.

The V call is TRBV28, the J call TRBJ2-7; 13 nucleotides line up with TRBD2. The junction had 9 bases not matched to a gene; V was cut back by 6 bases and J by 4 bases. Germline-derived CDR1 and CDR2 are MDHEN and SYDVKM. This CDR3 contains 16 residues. For the CDR3, the DNA is TGTGCCAGCAGGCCCCGACTAGCGGGAGGACTTTACGAGCAGTACTTC. Amino acid sequence: CASRPRLAGGLYEQYF.

The CDR3 region is CASSLRPPPGPSEQYF. The CDR3 DNA reads as TGTGCCAGCAGTTTAAGGCCCCCGCCAGGCCCTTCCGAGCAGTACTTC. The rearrangement joins TRBV28 to TRBJ2-7; no clear D gene. V was trimmed by 2 bases and J by 6 bases, leaving 20 bases between them. CDR1 and CDR2 (germline): MDHEN, SYDVKM. CDR3 length equals 16 residues.

The J gene is TRBJ1-2, the V gene TRBV19, with D perhaps TRBD1 (5 bases). The CDR3 sequence is 15 residues long. Trimming shortened V by 5 bases and J by 4 bases, and 17 bases separated the two germline ends. CDR1 and CDR2 (germline): LNHDA, SQIVND (reference sequence). The CDR3 protein is CASSWAPREAYGYTF. For the CDR3, the DNA is TGTGCCAGTAGTTGGGCCCCCAGGGAGGCCTATGGCTACACCTTC.

There are a few counts of this clone. This chain uses TRBV6-5 with TRBJ2-7, with D maybe TRBD1 (5 bases). Per the germline V gene, CDR1 is MNHEY and CDR2 is SVGAGI. The CDR3 is 16 residues long. V shed 2 bases and J shed 0 bases, with 14 bases lying between them. The DNA of the CDR3 is TGTGCCAGCAGTTACAGCAGGGAACTAAGCTCCTACGAGCAGTACTTC. Its protein product is CASSYSRELSSYEQYF.

The J gene is TRBJ2-3, the V gene TRBV13; tentative D call: TRBD2 (5 bases). Trimming cost V 5 bases and J 2 bases, with 14 bases left between them. The germline gives CDR1 PRHDT, CDR2 FYEKMQ (reference sequence). This CDR3 is built from 15 residues. CDR3 nucleotides: TGTGCCAGCAGCCACGACCATCGGGACACAGATACGCAGTATTTT. Protein product: CASSHDHRDTDTQYF.

V gene TRBV7-2 combines with J gene TRBJ2-1; TRBD2 matches at 7 bases. The CDR3 is made up of 22 amino acids. V was pared by 0 bases and J by 3 bases, with 23 bases of the junction left unmatched. Per germline, CDR1 SGHTA and CDR2 FQGNSA. The DNA of the CDR3 is TGTGCCAGCAGCTTAGCTTCCACGGCGGGGGAGGTAGGAACGAGACACTACAATGAGCAGTTCTTC. It codes for CASSLASTAGEVGTRHYNEQFF.

The V call is TRBV4-2, the J call TRBJ2-3; perhaps TRBD2 as D (7 bases). Per germline, CDR1 LGHNA and CDR2 YNFKEQ. The CDR3 has 17 residues. V was cut by 5 bases and J by 6 bases, with 24 bases left in between. The CDR3 region has the DNA TGTGCCAGCAGCAATATTGGGGGGGCAGGGAGGGGCGATACGCAGTATTTT. Translated: CASSNIGGAGRGDTQYF.

The V and J genes are TRBV4-3 and TRBJ1-5; D is possibly TRBD1 (6 bases). Deletions cut 1 base from V and 5 bases from J, with 18 bases between. The CDR3 extends over 17 amino acids. Germline V CDR1 and CDR2: LGHNA, YSLEER. The CDR3 DNA reads TGCGCCAGCAGCCAAGTTCAGAGACCGAGGGGGTATCAGCCCCAGCATTTT. Its translation: CASSQVQRPRGYQPQHF.

The chain employs TRBV30 and TRBJ1-1; weak D call: TRBD1 (6 bases). V lost 5 bases to trimming and J lost 5 bases, with 15 bases between them. Germline CDR1 is GTSNPN and CDR2 is SVGIG (reference sequence). The CDR3 sequence is 13 residues long. The CDR3: CAWGLQGGTEAFF. CDR3 nucleotides: TGTGCCTGGGGCCTACAGGGTGGAACTGAAGCTTTCTTT.

This chain uses TRBV28 with TRBJ2-7; D possibly corresponds to TRBD2 (6 bases). CDR3 size: 16 residues. Germline lookup yields CDR1 MDHEN and CDR2 SYDVKM. V gave up 3 bases and J gave up 0 bases, with 15 bases separating them. CDR3 DNA sequence: TGTGCCAGCAGTTTGGGGGGAGACCCCAGCTCCTACGAGCAGTACTTC. It is translated as CASSLGGDPSSYEQYF.

This chain joins TRBV7-2 and TRBJ2-7, with a possible D match to TRBD1 (5 bases). Trimming removed 6 bases from V and 2 bases from J, with 17 bases in between. There are 15 residues in the CDR3. Germline-derived CDR1 and CDR2 are SGHTA and FQGNSA. CDR3 nucleotides: TGTGCCAGCAGGACTGCCCCAGGGTCACCCTACGAGCAGTACTTC. Residues: CASRTAPGSPYEQYF.

The rearrangement uses TRBV4-2 and TRBJ2-3; TRBD2 agrees at 11 bases. Germline CDR1 and CDR2: LGHNA and YNFKEQ. The CDR3 loop spans 17 amino acids. V gave up 0 bases and J gave up 1 base; unmatched junction bases: 3. The CDR3 here is CASSQELAGVGTDTQYF. The CDR3, as DNA: TGTGCCAGCAGCCAAGAACTAGCGGGAGTAGGCACAGATACGCAGTATTTT.